The clone carrying this T cell receptor (beta chain) was counted at least ten times. Its antigen remains unidentified. Uncontrolled infections, other autoimmune diseases, pregnancy or lactation led to exclusion of patients. Germline loops: CDR1 MDHEN, CDR2 SYDVKM. The CDR3 loop spans 14 amino acids. V was pared by 3 bases and J by 0 bases, with 7 bases between. This specimen belongs to a study of T cells in Graves' hyperthyroidism and ophthalmopathy. The TCR beta CDR3 regions underwent amplification using RNA transcripts as the source. An initial round of RT-PCR targeting the TCR CDR3 relied on the HTBI primer set. TCRdb redid the calling of the multiplex PCR reads with MiXCR, one entry per CDR3 protein. The sample lists roughly 240,000 distinct CDR3 sequences, about 15% occurring once. General observations from the study: Model predictions of ophthalmopathy came a median approximately 6 months before onset.

Sequences were obtained from blood. The chain uses TRBV28 and TRBJ2-3; no clear D gene. The receptor's source is a young woman with Graves' ophthalmopathy. The CDR3 spells CASSFVVSTDTQYF. The CDR3 DNA follows: TGTGCCAGCAGTTTTGTGGTTAGCACAGATACGCAGTATTTT.